This T cell receptor beta chain was recorded in a study of T cell responses to AZD1222 COVID-19 vaccine. Study-wide results and limits: Close to half of spike-specific TCRs reportedly recognize unmutated variant regions. Spike-specific TCR depth and breadth grew after two AZD1222 doses. The donor group comprised mostly white British people and more females; the analysis possibly underestimated clonal diversity.

The CDR3 totals 13 residues. V lost 3 bases and J 6 bases, leaving 14 bases between the germline ends. Germline CDR1 and CDR2: GTSNPN and SVGIG (reference sequence). A word on this clone: Antigen: not known.

The protocol was immunoSEQ multiplex PCR, while the TCRdb copy is restricted to in-frame clones and leaves out a portion. The sample has 150,000 to 180,000 clones; about 92% are singletons. The specimen was peripheral blood, collected on day 0 of AZD1222 vaccination. The V and J genes are TRBV30 and TRBJ2-5; no firm D call. The sequence was obtained from an adult in good health. CDR3 DNA sequence: TGTGCCTGGAGGGTCTTGCCTGGAAAGACCCAGTACTTC. This sequence encodes CAWRVLPGKTQYF.